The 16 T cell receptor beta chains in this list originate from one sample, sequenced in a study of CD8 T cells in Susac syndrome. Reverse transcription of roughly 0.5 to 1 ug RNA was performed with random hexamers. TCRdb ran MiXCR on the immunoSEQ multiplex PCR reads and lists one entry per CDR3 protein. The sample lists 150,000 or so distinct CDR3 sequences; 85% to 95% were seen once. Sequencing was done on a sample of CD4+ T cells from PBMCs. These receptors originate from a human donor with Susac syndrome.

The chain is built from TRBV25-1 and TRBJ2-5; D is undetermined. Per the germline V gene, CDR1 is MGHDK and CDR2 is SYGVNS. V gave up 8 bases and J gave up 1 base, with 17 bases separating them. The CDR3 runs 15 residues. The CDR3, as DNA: TGTGCCAGCGGAAAATCCAGGCAATTCCAAGAGACCCAGTACTTC. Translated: CASGKSRQFQETQYF.

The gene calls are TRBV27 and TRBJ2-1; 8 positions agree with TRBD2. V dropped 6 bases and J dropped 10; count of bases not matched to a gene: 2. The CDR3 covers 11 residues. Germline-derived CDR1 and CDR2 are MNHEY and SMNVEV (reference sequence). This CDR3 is CASSRGGEQFF. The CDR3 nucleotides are TGTGCCAGCAGCCGCGGGGGGGAGCAGTTCTTC.

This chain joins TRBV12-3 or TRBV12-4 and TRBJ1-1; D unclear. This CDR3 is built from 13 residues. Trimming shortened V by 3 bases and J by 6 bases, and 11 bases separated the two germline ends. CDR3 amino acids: CASSLLIQSEAFF. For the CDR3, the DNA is TGTGCCAGCAGTTTGTTGATTCAATCTGAAGCTTTCTTT.

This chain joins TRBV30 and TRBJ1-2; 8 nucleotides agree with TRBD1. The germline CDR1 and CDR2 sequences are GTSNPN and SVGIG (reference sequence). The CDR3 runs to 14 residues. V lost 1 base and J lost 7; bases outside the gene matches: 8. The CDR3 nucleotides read TGTGCCTGGAGTGAGGGTCAGGGGGCAGGTGGCTACACCTTC. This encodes CAWSEGQGAGGYTF.

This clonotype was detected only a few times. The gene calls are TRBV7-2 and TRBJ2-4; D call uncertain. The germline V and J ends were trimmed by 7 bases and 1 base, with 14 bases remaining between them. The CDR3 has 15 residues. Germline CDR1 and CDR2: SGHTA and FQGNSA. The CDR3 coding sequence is TGTGCCAGCACTCAACCAGTTGGGGCCAAAAACATTCAGTACTTC. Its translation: CASTQPVGAKNIQYF.

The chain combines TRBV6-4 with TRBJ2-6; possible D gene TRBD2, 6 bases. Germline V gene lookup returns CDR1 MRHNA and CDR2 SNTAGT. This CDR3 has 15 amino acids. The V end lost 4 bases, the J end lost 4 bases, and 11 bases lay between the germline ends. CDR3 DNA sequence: TGTGCCAGCAGTGTTGGGGGGACCGGGGCCAACGTCCTGACTTTC. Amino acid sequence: CASSVGGTGANVLTF.

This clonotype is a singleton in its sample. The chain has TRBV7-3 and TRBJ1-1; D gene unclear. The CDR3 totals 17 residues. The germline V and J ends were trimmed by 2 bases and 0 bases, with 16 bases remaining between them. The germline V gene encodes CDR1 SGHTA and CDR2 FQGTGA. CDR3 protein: CASSLFFVAQMNTEAFF. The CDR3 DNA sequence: TGTGCCAGCAGCTTATTCTTTGTGGCACAGATGAACACTGAAGCTTTCTTT.

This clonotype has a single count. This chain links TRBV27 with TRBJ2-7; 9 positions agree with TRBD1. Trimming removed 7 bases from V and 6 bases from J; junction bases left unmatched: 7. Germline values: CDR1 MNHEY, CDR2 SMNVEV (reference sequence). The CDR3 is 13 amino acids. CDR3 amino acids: CASKPDRGFEQYF. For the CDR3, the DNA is TGTGCCAGCAAACCGGACAGGGGTTTCGAGCAGTACTTC.

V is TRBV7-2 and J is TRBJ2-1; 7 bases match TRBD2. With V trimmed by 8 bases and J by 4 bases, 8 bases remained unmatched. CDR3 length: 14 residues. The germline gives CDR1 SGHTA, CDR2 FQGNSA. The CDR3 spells CASARTRGYNEQFF. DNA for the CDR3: TGTGCCAGCGCACGGACTAGGGGTTACAATGAGCAGTTCTTC. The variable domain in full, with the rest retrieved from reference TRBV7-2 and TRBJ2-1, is GAGVSQSPSNKVTEKGKDVELRCDPISGHTALYWYRQSLGQGLEFLIYFQGNSAPDKSGLPSDRFSAERTGGSVSTLTIQRTQQEDSAVYLCASARTRGYNEQFFGPGTRLTVL.

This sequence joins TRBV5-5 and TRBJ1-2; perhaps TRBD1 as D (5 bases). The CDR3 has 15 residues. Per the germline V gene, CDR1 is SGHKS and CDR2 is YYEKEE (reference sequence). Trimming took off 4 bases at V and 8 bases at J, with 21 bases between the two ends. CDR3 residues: CASSHGAGRRRGYTF. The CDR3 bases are TGTGCCAGCAGCCATGGAGCGGGGCGCCGGCGCGGCTACACCTTC.

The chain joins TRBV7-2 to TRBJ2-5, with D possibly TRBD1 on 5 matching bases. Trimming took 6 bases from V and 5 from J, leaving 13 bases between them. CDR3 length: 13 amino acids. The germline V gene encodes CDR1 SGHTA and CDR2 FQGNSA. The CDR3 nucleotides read TGTGCCAGCAGTAGTAGTCCAGGGGAGACCCAGTACTTC. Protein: CASSSSPGETQYF.

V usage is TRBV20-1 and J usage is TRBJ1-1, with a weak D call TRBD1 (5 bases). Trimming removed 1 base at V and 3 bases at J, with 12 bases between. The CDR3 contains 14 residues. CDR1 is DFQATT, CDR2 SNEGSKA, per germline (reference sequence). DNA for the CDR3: TGCAGTGCTAGAGGTCCCCAGGGAGACACTGAAGCTTTCTTT. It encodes CSARGPQGDTEAFF.

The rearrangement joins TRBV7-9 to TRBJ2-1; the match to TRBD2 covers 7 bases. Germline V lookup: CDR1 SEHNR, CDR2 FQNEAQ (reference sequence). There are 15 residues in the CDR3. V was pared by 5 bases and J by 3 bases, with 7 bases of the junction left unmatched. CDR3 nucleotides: TGTGCCAGCAGCCGGGGCGGGAGTATCTACAATGAGCAGTTCTTC. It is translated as CASSRGGSIYNEQFF.

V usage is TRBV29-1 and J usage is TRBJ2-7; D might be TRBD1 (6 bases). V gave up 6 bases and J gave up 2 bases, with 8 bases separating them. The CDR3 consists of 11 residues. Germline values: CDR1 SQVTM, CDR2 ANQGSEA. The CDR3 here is CSVDSTYEQYF. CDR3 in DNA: TGCAGCGTGGACAGCACCTACGAGCAGTACTTC.

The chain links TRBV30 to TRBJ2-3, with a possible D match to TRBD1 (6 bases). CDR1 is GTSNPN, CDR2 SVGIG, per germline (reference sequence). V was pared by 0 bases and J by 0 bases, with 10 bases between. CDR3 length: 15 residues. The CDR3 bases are TGTGCCTGGAGTGTCGGCAGGGGAAGCACAGATACGCAGTATTTT. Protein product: CAWSVGRGSTDTQYF.

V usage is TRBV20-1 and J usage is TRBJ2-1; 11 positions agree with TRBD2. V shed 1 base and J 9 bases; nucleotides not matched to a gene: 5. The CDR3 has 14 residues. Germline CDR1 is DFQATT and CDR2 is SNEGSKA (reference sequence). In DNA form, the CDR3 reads TGCAGTGCTAGAGCTAGCGGGGGGTGGGGTGAGCAGTTCTTC. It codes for CSARASGGWGEQFF.